Each of the 27 T cell receptor beta chains below was sequenced from the same sample in a study of T cell repertoires in cytomegalovirus infection. TCRdb reprocessed the reads with MiXCR, giving one entry per CDR3 protein. The repertoire consists of approximately 500,000 distinct CDR3 sequences, with around 27% occurring once and the leading ten covering about 13%. The sequenced sample consisted of PBMCs. Every receptor here comes from a human donor in good health (CMV status not recorded). Some clones in this sample may be carry-over from other donors' samples.

This clonotype showed up just once. The junction does not match germline at one end; this may be a read error. V usage is TRBV28 and J usage is TRBJ2-7; TRBD1 might be the D (5 bases). The CDR3 spans 12 residues. Germline-derived CDR1 and CDR2 are MDHEN and SYDVKM. The CDR3 spells CANSSGTYEQYF. CDR3 nucleotides: TGTGCCAACAGTTCAGGGACCTACGAGCAGTACTTC. Combining the CDR3 with reference TRBV28 and TRBJ2-7 gives the whole variable domain DVKVTQSSRYLVKRTGEKVFLECVQDMDHENMFWYRQDPGLGLRLIYFSYDVKMKEKGDIPEGYSVSREKKERFSLILESASTNQTSMYLCANSSGTYEQYFGPGTRLTVT.

The chain is built from TRBV20-1 and TRBJ1-1; D is uncertain. This CDR3 region has 16 residues. Germline V gene data show CDR1 as DFQATT and CDR2 as SNEGSKA (reference sequence). V dropped 4 bases and J dropped 0 bases, with 18 bases sitting between them. This CDR3 is CSATSSLGIMNTEAFF. CDR3 DNA: TGCAGTGCTACTTCCTCTCTGGGGATCATGAACACTGAAGCTTTCTTT.

The V and J genes are TRBV28 and TRBJ2-7, with TRBD2 matching over 8 bases. V lost 4 bases to trimming and J lost 0 bases; unmatched junction nucleotides: 8. The CDR3 length is 16 residues. Germline V lookup: CDR1 MDHEN, CDR2 SYDVKM. The CDR3 DNA reads as TGTGCCAGCAGTTCCCTGACTAGCGTGGCCTCCTACGAGCAGTACTTC. It is translated as CASSSLTSVASYEQYF.

The V gene is TRBV28, the J gene TRBJ1-2; D is unclear. V lost 1 base, J lost 5 bases, and 14 bases lay in between. The CDR3 spans 15 residues. Per the germline V gene, CDR1 is MDHEN and CDR2 is SYDVKM. CDR3 sequence: CASSLYIPQQYGYTF. CDR3 DNA: TGTGCCAGCAGTTTATATATTCCCCAGCAGTATGGCTACACCTTC.

This clonotype has a single count. A much larger clone sits a single nucleotide away, making a read error possible. The conserved phenylalanine or tryptophan normally closing the CDR3 is absent here, so this likely arose from a read error. The chain is built from TRBV7-2 and TRBJ2-1, with TRBD2 identical over 10 bases. The junction had 10 bases not matched to a gene; V was cut back by 7 bases and J by 7 bases. Germline assignment: CDR1 SGHTA and CDR2 FQGNSA. The CDR3 runs to 15 residues. The CDR3 nucleotides read TGTGCCAGCATCCAATTTTCGACTAGCGGGAATGAGCAGTTCTCC. Amino acids: CASIQFSTSGNEQFS.

This clonotype occurred a few times. V is TRBV28 and J is TRBJ2-7; D ambiguous. Germline V lookup: CDR1 MDHEN, CDR2 SYDVKM. Trimming took 3 bases from V and 6 from J, leaving 9 bases between them. This CDR3 region has 12 residues. The CDR3 region is CASSLILSEQYF. The CDR3 DNA reads TGTGCCAGCAGTTTGATCCTCTCCGAGCAGTACTTC.

The J gene is TRBJ2-1, the V gene TRBV7-9; the match to TRBD2 covers 13 bases. This CDR3 spans 18 amino acids. With 4 bases clipped from V and 1 base from J, the junction kept 7 bases outside the gene matches. Germline V gives CDR1 SEHNR, CDR2 FQNEAQ (reference sequence). The CDR3 DNA follows: TGTGCCAGCAGCTACAAAAGGACTAGCGGGAGATCCTACAATGAGCAGTTCTTC. It translates to CASSYKRTSGRSYNEQFF.

Many counts were recorded for this clonotype. The gene calls are TRBV7-2 and TRBJ1-4, with 7 nucleotides matching TRBD1. The V gene's germline CDR1 is SGHTA and CDR2 FQGNSA. The length of the CDR3 is 17 residues. The trim removed 2 bases at V and 2 bases at J, leaving 8 bases unmatched. CDR3 residues: CASSLQTPRGTNEKLFF. CDR3 in DNA: TGTGCCAGCAGCTTACAGACTCCCAGGGGGACTAATGAAAAACTGTTTTTT.

V gene TRBV20-1 combines with J gene TRBJ2-1; 12 positions agree with TRBD2. J gave up 2 bases and V 3 bases, and 2 bases lay outside the gene matches. Germline values: CDR1 DFQATT, CDR2 SNEGSKA (reference sequence). The CDR3 extends over 15 amino acids. In DNA, the CDR3 is TGCAGTGCTAGCCTAGCGGGGGGGGCCTACAATGAGCAGTTCTTC. Protein sequence: CSASLAGGAYNEQFF.

This clonotype was detected a few times. The chain has TRBV20-1 and TRBJ2-1; 7 bases are shared with TRBD2. The length of the CDR3 is 15 residues. The germline V gene encodes CDR1 DFQATT and CDR2 SNEGSKA (reference sequence). With 0 bases clipped from V and 6 bases from J, the junction kept 8 bases outside the gene matches. The CDR3 DNA sequence: TGCAGTGCTAGAGATCAGGCTAGCGGAAGCAATGAGCAGTTCTTC. Its translation is CSARDQASGSNEQFF.

This clonotype occurred many times. The chain joins TRBV7-6 to TRBJ2-1; TRBD1 or TRBD2 may be the D gene (5 bases each). The CDR3 is made up of 14 amino acids. V lost 5 bases to trimming and J lost 6 bases, with 14 bases between them. Germline V CDR1 and CDR2: SGHVS, FNYEAQ. The CDR3 loop reads CASSRQTEGNEQFF. CDR3 bases: TGTGCCAGCAGCCGCCAGACAGAGGGCAATGAGCAGTTCTTC. Combining the CDR3 with reference TRBV7-6 and TRBJ2-1 gives the whole variable domain GAGVSQSPRYKVTKRGQDVALRCDPISGHVSLYWYRQALGQGPEFLTYFNYEAQQDKSGLPNDRFSAERPEGSISTLTIQRTEQRDSAMYRCASSRQTEGNEQFFGPGTRLTVL.

This chain uses TRBV12-3 or TRBV12-4 with TRBJ2-3, with D hard to call. The length of the CDR3 is 12 residues. Between the trimmed V and J ends, which lost 7 bases and 11 bases, there was a span of 16 bases. The CDR3 nucleotides are TGTGCCAGCACCACTTCAGTGGGTGGGCAGTATTTT. This translates into CASTTSVGGQYF.

This clonotype came up once. This chain connects TRBV18 to TRBJ2-6, with 10 bases lining up with TRBD1. This CDR3 is built from 18 residues. In germline, CDR1 is KGHSH, CDR2 LQKENI. Trimming cost V 2 bases and J 0 bases; bases outside gene matches: 4. The CDR3 DNA reads TGTGCCAGCTCACCATGGACAGGGGGAATCTCTGGGGCCAACGTCCTGACTTTC. Translated, it gives CASSPWTGGISGANVLTF. The variable domain in full, completed from reference TRBV18 and TRBJ2-6, reads NAGVMQNPRHLVRRRGQEARLRCSPMKGHSHVYWYRQLPEEGLKFMVYLQKENIIDESGMPKERFSAEFPKEGPSILRIQQVVRGDSAAYFCASSPWTGGISGANVLTFGAGSRLTVL.

The V call is TRBV27, the J call TRBJ2-3; TRBD1 matches 8 bases. This CDR3 spans 15 amino acids. V shed 4 bases, J shed 7 bases, and the junction held 10 bases outside the gene matches. CDR1 is MNHEY and CDR2 is SMNVEV in the germline V gene (reference sequence). CDR3 nucleotides: TGTGCCAGCAGTTCGACGACAGGGGTTCTATATACGCAGTATTTT. Its translation is CASSSTTGVLYTQYF.

This clonotype has just a few counts. J is TRBJ2-5 and V is TRBV27; 8 bases are a match to TRBD1. Germline CDR1 is MNHEY and CDR2 is SMNVEV (reference sequence). The junction had 9 bases not matched to a gene; V was cut back by 5 bases and J by 4 bases. The CDR3 is 15 amino acids. The CDR3 loop is CASSPRTGSTETQYF. The CDR3 DNA reads as TGTGCCAGCAGTCCGAGGACAGGGTCTACAGAGACCCAGTACTTC.

The chain links TRBV12-3 or TRBV12-4 to TRBJ1-5; 10 bases line up with TRBD1. The CDR3 has 14 residues. After removal of 5 bases from V and 6 bases from J, the junction contained 4 bases not matched to a gene. CDR3 sequence: CASSVRDRGQPQHF. In DNA, the CDR3 is TGTGCCAGCAGTGTCCGGGACAGGGGTCAGCCCCAGCATTTT.

This chain connects TRBV20-1 to TRBJ2-1; 9 nucleotides align to TRBD2. Germline CDR1 and CDR2: DFQATT and SNEGSKA (reference sequence). The CDR3 is 14 residues long. Trimming removed 5 bases from V and 3 bases from J; junction bases left unmatched: 5. Written as DNA, the CDR3 is TGCAGTGCTTTGGGTAGCGGGAGCTACAATGAGCAGTTCTTC. Encoded protein: CSALGSGSYNEQFF.

This clonotype was counted only a few times. This chain links TRBV7-6 with TRBJ2-1, with 7 bases identical to TRBD2. Losses at the gene ends were 6 bases for V and 0 bases for J; bases not matched to a gene: 11. This CDR3 is 17 amino acids long. The germline V gene encodes CDR1 SGHVS and CDR2 FNYEAQ. The CDR3 loop is CASSPAGADHSYNEQFF. CDR3 sequence (DNA): TGTGCCAGCAGTCCGGCGGGAGCGGACCACTCCTACAATGAGCAGTTCTTC.

The chain couples TRBV11-3 to TRBJ2-1; 11 bases match TRBD2. V lost 4 bases, J lost 2 bases, and 4 bases stayed unmatched. The germline V gene has CDR1 SGHNT and CDR2 YENEEA. CDR3 length: 16 amino acids. CDR3 sequence: CASSSRLAGTYNEQFF. CDR3 sequence (DNA): TGTGCCAGCAGCTCCAGACTAGCGGGGACCTACAATGAGCAGTTCTTC.

Of note for this clonotype: The missing conserved phenylalanine or tryptophan at the end of this CDR3 makes a read error likely. Because the CDR3's place on the DNA is in doubt, the DNA is left out and the CDR3 is given as listed by TCRdb. The chain combines TRBV27 with TRBJ1-1; the table's D call TRBD1 went unverified against the DNA. Germline V gene sequence: CDR1 MNHEY, CDR2 SMNVEV (reference sequence). The CDR3 extends over 9 residues, inclusive of both ends. The CDR3 loop is CASTETVPL.

This clonotype was detected a few times. This chain uses TRBV29-1 with TRBJ2-1; 7 bases fit TRBD2. Trimming took 6 bases from V and 3 from J; bases not matched to a gene: 5. Germline lookup yields CDR1 SQVTM and CDR2 ANQGSEA. This CDR3 comprises 13 residues. This CDR3 reads CSVGRVDYNEQFF. DNA for the CDR3: TGCAGCGTAGGGAGGGTCGACTACAATGAGCAGTTCTTC.

This chain joins TRBV27 and TRBJ2-2; the D is unclear. CDR3 size: 14 residues. Germline CDR1 is MNHEY and CDR2 is SMNVEV (reference sequence). The ends were cut back, 6 bases at V and 6 bases at J, with 14 bases in the middle. The CDR3 DNA follows: TGTGCCAGCAGCCCAATATCGGGTCCCGGGGAGCTGTTTTTT. This codes for CASSPISGPGELFF.

This clonotype was seen a handful of times. The CDR3 is CASSQDGLAGGSQETQYF. The CDR3 bases are TGCGCCAGCAGCCAAGATGGTCTAGCGGGAGGCTCCCAAGAGACCCAGTACTTC. The rearrangement joins TRBV4-3 to TRBJ2-5, with 11 positions matching TRBD2. Looked up from germline, CDR1 is LGHNA and CDR2 is YSLEER. The CDR3 length is 18 residues. J was trimmed by 1 base and V by 0 bases; bases with no gene match: 7.

The V call is TRBV6-5, the J call TRBJ1-1, with D possibly being TRBD1 (5 bases). The CDR3 runs 15 residues. Germline loops: CDR1 MNHEY, CDR2 SVGAGI. V gave up 5 bases and J gave up 4 bases, with 17 bases separating them. The CDR3 region is CASSPTGGSSTEAFF. The CDR3 DNA follows: TGTGCCAGCAGTCCCACGGGGGGGAGTAGCACTGAAGCTTTCTTT.

This clonotype was seen many times. The CDR3 DNA is TGTGCCAGCAGCTTAGCGCCGGGGGAGACCCAGTACTTC. Translating it yields CASSLAPGETQYF. This chain links TRBV7-6 with TRBJ2-5, with D tentatively TRBD2 (5 bases). Looked up from germline, CDR1 is SGHVS and CDR2 is FNYEAQ. V was pared by 0 bases and J by 5 bases, with 7 bases between. The CDR3 contains 13 residues.

This clonotype was seen more than once but under ten times. The rearrangement links TRBV11-2 to TRBJ2-5, with 7 bases aligning to TRBD1. Germline V lookup: CDR1 SGHAT, CDR2 FQNNGV. The CDR3 has 14 residues. V trimming: 3 bases; J trimming: 2 bases; junction bases outside the gene matches: 3. CDR3 protein: CASSLQGVQETQYF. Here the CDR3 DNA reads TGTGCCAGCAGCTTGCAGGGGGTTCAAGAGACCCAGTACTTC.

The rearrangement uses TRBV29-1 and TRBJ2-3; 7 bases fit TRBD2. Germline V lookup: CDR1 SQVTM, CDR2 ANQGSEA. CDR3 length: 20 amino acids. With V trimmed by 2 bases and J by 4 bases, 24 bases remained unmatched. CDR3 DNA: TGCAGCGTTGAATCCGGTGGCGGTAACAGCGGGACCGCGGTTCCAGATACGCAGTATTTT. Amino acids: CSVESGGGNSGTAVPDTQYF.